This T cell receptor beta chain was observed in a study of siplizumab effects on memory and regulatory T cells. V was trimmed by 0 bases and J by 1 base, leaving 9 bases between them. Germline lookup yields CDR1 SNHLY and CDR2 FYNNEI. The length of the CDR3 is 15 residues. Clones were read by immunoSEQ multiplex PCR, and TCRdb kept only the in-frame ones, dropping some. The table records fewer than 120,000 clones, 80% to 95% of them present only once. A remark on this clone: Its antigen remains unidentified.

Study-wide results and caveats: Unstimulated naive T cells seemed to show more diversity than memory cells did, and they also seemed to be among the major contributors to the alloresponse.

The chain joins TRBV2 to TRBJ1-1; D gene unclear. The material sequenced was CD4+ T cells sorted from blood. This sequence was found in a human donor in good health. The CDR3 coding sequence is TGTGCCAGCAGTGAAGCGCTGGGCTCGAACACTGAAGCTTTCTTT. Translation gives CASSEALGSNTEAFF. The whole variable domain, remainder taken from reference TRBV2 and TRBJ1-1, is EPEVTQTPSHQVTQMGQEVILRCVPISNHLYFYWYRQILGQKVEFLVSFYNNEISEKSEIFDDQFSVERPDGSNFTLKIRSTKLEDSAMYFCASSEALGSNTEAFFGQGTRLTVV.